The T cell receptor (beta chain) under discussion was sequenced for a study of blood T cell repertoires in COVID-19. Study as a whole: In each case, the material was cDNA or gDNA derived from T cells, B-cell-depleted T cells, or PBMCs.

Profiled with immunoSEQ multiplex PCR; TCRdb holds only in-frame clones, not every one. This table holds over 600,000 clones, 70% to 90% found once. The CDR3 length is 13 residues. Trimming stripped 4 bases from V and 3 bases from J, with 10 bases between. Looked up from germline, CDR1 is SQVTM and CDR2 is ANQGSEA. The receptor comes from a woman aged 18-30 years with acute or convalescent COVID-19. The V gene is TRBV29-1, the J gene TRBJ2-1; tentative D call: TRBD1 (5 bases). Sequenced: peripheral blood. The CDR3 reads CSVVSGYYNEQFF. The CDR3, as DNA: TGCAGCGTTGTATCAGGGTACTACAATGAGCAGTTCTTC.